These 30 T cell receptor beta chains originate from one sample sequenced in a study of T cells after yellow fever vaccination. TCRdb reprocessed the 5' RACE reads with MiXCR, giving one entry per CDR3 protein. The sample includes roughly 520,000 distinct CDR3 sequences, roughly a fifth seen only once; the top ten take 15% to 20%. The input for sequencing was PBMCs, taken 20 to 25 days after the first yellow fever vaccination. These receptors were taken from a man between 18 and 35 years old who received the YFV17D yellow fever vaccine.

This clonotype was detected only a few times. This sequence joins TRBV20-1 and TRBJ2-7; D uncertain. V gave up 3 bases and J gave up 2 bases, with 5 bases separating them. The CDR3 loop spans 11 amino acids. In germline, CDR1 is DFQATT, CDR2 SNEGSKA (reference sequence). As DNA, the CDR3 is TGCAGTGCTAGTGGGGCCTACGAGCAGTACGTC. Its protein product is CSASGAYEQYV.

The rearrangement links TRBV11-2 to TRBJ1-2; D is uncertain. Germline assignment: CDR1 SGHAT and CDR2 FQNNGV. Trimming removed 1 base at V and 2 bases at J, with 11 bases between. The CDR3 is made up of 15 amino acids. Written as DNA, the CDR3 is TGTGCCAGCAGCTTAGCTACAGCTGGGAACTATGGCTACACCTTC. This translates into CASSLATAGNYGYTF.

J is TRBJ2-3 and V is TRBV4-1, with 10 bases lining up with TRBD2. CDR1 is MGHRA, CDR2 YSYEKL, per germline. The length of the CDR3 is 17 residues. The V and J ends lost 4 bases and 2 bases, in that order; junction bases with no gene match: 9. The CDR3 sequence is CASSRPTSGYTTDTQYF. DNA for the CDR3: TGCGCCAGCAGCCGACCGACTAGCGGGTACACCACAGATACGCAGTATTTT.

The chain uses TRBV5-6 and TRBJ2-6, with 15 bases aligning to TRBD2. Germline CDR1 is SGHDT and CDR2 is YYEEEE. The CDR3 spans 17 residues. CDR3 nucleotides: TGTGCAGGACTAGCGGGGGGGCCGAGTTCTGGGGCCAACGTCCTGACTTTC. Translation: CAGLAGGPSSGANVLTF.

V gene TRBV11-2 combines with J gene TRBJ2-6; TRBD1 is a possible D gene (5 bases). There are 17 residues in the CDR3. The germline gives CDR1 SGHAT, CDR2 FQNNGV. V shed 0 bases and J shed 2 bases, with 11 bases lying between them. This chain's CDR3 is CASSLDVWGTGANVLTF. The CDR3 bases are TGTGCCAGCAGCTTAGACGTCTGGGGCACTGGGGCCAACGTCCTGACTTTC.

This clonotype was seen only a few times. The chain is built from TRBV27 and TRBJ2-3; TRBD2 matches at 12 bases. The CDR3 runs to 19 residues. The germline CDR1 and CDR2 sequences are MNHEY and SMNVEV (reference sequence). The junction had 19 bases not matched to a gene; V was cut back by 8 bases and J by 4 bases. CDR3 DNA sequence: TGTGCCAGCGGTTACGGGGCTAGCGGGGGGGCTGGGATCGCAGATACGCAGTATTTT. Its protein is CASGYGASGGAGIADTQYF.

The V call is TRBV11-2, the J call TRBJ1-2, with 10 bases fitting TRBD1. V was pared by 6 bases and J by 1 base, with 14 bases of the junction left unmatched. The CDR3 is 18 amino acids. Per germline, CDR1 SGHAT and CDR2 FQNNGV. CDR3 bases: TGTGCCAGCAGGCCAAGGGGACAGGGGCCCTTTGGTAACTATGGCTACACCTTC. This codes for CASRPRGQGPFGNYGYTF. The variable domain in full, with the rest retrieved from reference TRBV11-2 and TRBJ1-2, is EAGVAQSPRYKIIEKRQSVAFWCNPISGHATLYWYQQILGQGPKLLIQFQNNGVVDDSQLPKDRFSAERLKGVDSTLKIQPAKLEDSAVYLCASRPRGQGPFGNYGYTFGSGTRLTVV.

This chain links TRBV9 with TRBJ2-5; maybe TRBD1 (5 bases). There are 14 residues in the CDR3. The V end lost 0 bases, the J end lost 1 base, and 7 bases lay between the germline ends. Germline CDR1 SGDLS, CDR2 YYNGEE. CDR3 in DNA: TGTGCCAGCAGCGTAGAGGACACCCAAGAGACCCAGTACTTC. It specifies CASSVEDTQETQYF.

This chain uses TRBV5-1 with TRBJ2-7; D gene uncertain. V lost 4 bases, J lost 2 bases, and 7 bases lay in between. This CDR3 is 12 amino acids long. Germline-derived CDR1 and CDR2 are SGHRS and YFSETQ. CDR3 protein: CASSREPYEQYF. CDR3 nucleotide sequence: TGCGCCAGCAGCCGTGAACCCTACGAGCAGTACTTC.

This clonotype was seen only a few times. This chain uses TRBV7-2 with TRBJ2-3; TRBD2 is a possible D gene (5 bases). Germline-derived CDR1 and CDR2 are SGHTA and FQGNSA. CDR3 length: 16 residues. Trimming pared 3 bases from V and 0 bases from J, leaving 13 bases between. Written as DNA, the CDR3 is TGTGCCAGCAGCTTCGGACGGGGTATAAGCACAGATACGCAGTATTTT. It codes for CASSFGRGISTDTQYF.

The chain has TRBV7-8 and TRBJ1-2; D perhaps matches TRBD1 (5 bases). The CDR3 is made up of 14 amino acids. Per the germline V gene, CDR1 is SGHVS and CDR2 is FQNEAQ. The V and J ends lost 4 bases and 1 base respectively, with 10 bases between them. The CDR3 coding sequence is TGTGCCAGCAGCTCCATGACAGTTAACTATGGCTACACCTTC. It encodes CASSSMTVNYGYTF.

This clonotype has just a few counts. The chain has TRBV12-3 or TRBV12-4 and TRBJ2-2; the D is unclear. V lost 6 bases and J 4 bases, leaving 21 bases between the germline ends. The CDR3 has 17 amino acids. The chain's CDR3 is CASSLRTTPVGTGELFF. CDR3 sequence (DNA): TGTGCCAGCAGCCTCCGGACCACACCGGTAGGCACCGGGGAGCTGTTTTTT.

This clonotype was observed a few times. CDR3 nucleotide sequence: TGCGCCAGCAGCCTGGCCGGGGGCCAAGAGAAAGGGACCCAGTACTTC. Translation: CASSLAGGQEKGTQYF. This sequence joins TRBV5-1 and TRBJ2-5; D is perhaps TRBD1 or TRBD2 (6 bases each). The length of the CDR3 is 16 residues. The germline V gene has CDR1 SGHRS and CDR2 YFSETQ. The ends were cut back, 4 bases at V and 7 bases at J, with 23 bases in the middle.

In its sample, this clonotype was seen a few times. This sequence joins TRBV5-4 and TRBJ2-1; 15 bases agree with TRBD2. The germline gives CDR1 SGHNT, CDR2 YYREEE (reference sequence). This CDR3 region has 15 residues. Trimming cost V 1 base and J 14 bases; bases outside gene matches: 7. The CDR3 spells CASSLTGTSGGQEFF. CDR3 DNA sequence: TGTGCCAGCAGCTTGACAGGGACTAGCGGGGGGCAAGAGTTCTTC. The variable domain in full, with the rest retrieved from reference TRBV5-4 and TRBJ2-1, is ETGVTQSPTHLIKTRGQQVTLRCSSQSGHNTVSWYQQALGQGPQFIFQYYREEENGRGNFPPRFSGLQFPNYSSELNVNALELDDSALYLCASSLTGTSGGQEFFGPGTRLTVL.

This clonotype was recorded a few times. The rearrangement links TRBV30 to TRBJ2-3; tentatively, D is TRBD1 or TRBD2 (5 bases each). V dropped 4 bases and J dropped 4 bases, with 12 bases sitting between them. Per germline, CDR1 GTSNPN and CDR2 SVGIG (reference sequence). The CDR3 totals 13 residues. The CDR3 sequence is CAWKPRGADTQYF. The CDR3, as DNA: TGTGCCTGGAAACCGCGAGGGGCAGATACGCAGTATTTT.

As to this clonotype: One junction end disagrees with the germline gene, perhaps due to a read error. J is TRBJ2-3 and V is TRBV29-1; maybe TRBD2 (8 bases). Germline values: CDR1 SQVTM, CDR2 ANQGSEA. This CDR3 spans 14 amino acids. The chain's CDR3 is CSVESQRGTATQYF. For the CDR3, the DNA is TGCAGCGTTGAATCCCAGCGGGGGACAGCTACGCAGTATTTT.

CDR3 loop: CASSYVAGEGDTQYF. In nucleotides, the CDR3 is TGTGCCAGCAGTTACGTAGCGGGGGAGGGAGATACGCAGTATTTT. V gene TRBV6-5 combines with J gene TRBJ2-3; 9 positions agree with TRBD2. This CDR3 is built from 15 residues. Per germline, CDR1 MNHEY and CDR2 SVGAGI. V lost 2 bases, J lost 5 bases, and 5 bases stayed unmatched.

J is TRBJ1-1 and V is TRBV19, with D uncertain. The germline V and J ends were trimmed by 5 bases and 1 base, with 5 bases remaining between them. Germline CDR1 and CDR2: LNHDA and SQIVND (reference sequence). The CDR3 contains 12 residues. For the CDR3, the DNA is TGTGCCAGTAGTCCAAAGAACACTGAAGCTTTCTTT. Translation: CASSPKNTEAFF.

This rearrangement joins TRBV5-1 to TRBJ2-1, with 9 bases that match TRBD2. CDR1 SGHRS and CDR2 YFSETQ come from the germline V gene. The V segment lost 0 bases and the J segment 8 bases; nucleotides outside the gene matches: 15. The CDR3 has 18 residues. CDR3 loop: CASSLVLRGGPIIYEQFF. Written as DNA, the CDR3 is TGCGCCAGCAGCTTGGTTTTGCGGGGGGGCCCAATTATCTATGAGCAGTTCTTC.

This chain uses TRBV6-6 with TRBJ1-2; 8 bases are a match to TRBD1. Trimming cost V 5 bases and J 8 bases; bases outside gene matches: 7. CDR3 length: 13 residues. Germline values: CDR1 MNHNY, CDR2 SVGAGI (reference sequence). This chain's CDR3 is CASSPQGAEGYTF. CDR3 coding DNA: TGTGCCAGCAGTCCCCAGGGGGCTGAAGGCTACACCTTC.

There are a few counts of this clonotype. This chain links TRBV7-9 with TRBJ1-6; no firm D call. Germline CDR1 reads SEHNR; CDR2 reads FQNEAQ (reference sequence). Trimming pared 1 base from V and 10 bases from J, leaving 8 bases between. The CDR3 runs 13 residues. CDR3 sequence (DNA): TGTGCCAGCAGCTTAGGAACGTCGTCACCCCTCCACTTT. As protein: CASSLGTSSPLHF.

This chain joins TRBV7-2 and TRBJ2-3; 8 bases align to TRBD2. The CDR3 runs 15 residues. Trimming took 4 bases from V and 7 from J; bases not matched to a gene: 10. In germline, CDR1 is SGHTA, CDR2 FQGNSA. The chain's CDR3 is CASSSLAGRGNTQYF. CDR3 coding DNA: TGTGCCAGCAGCTCGCTAGCGGGTAGGGGGAATACGCAGTATTTT.

The chain employs TRBV20-1 and TRBJ2-7; a weak D match, TRBD2 (6 bases). CDR3 length equals 11 residues. The germline V gene encodes CDR1 DFQATT and CDR2 SNEGSKA (reference sequence). Between the trimmed V and J ends, which lost 5 bases and 4 bases, there was a span of 9 bases. Written as DNA, the CDR3 is TGCAGTGCTGCTGGGACTTACGAGCAGTACGTC. Translation gives CSAAGTYEQYV.

This clonotype was observed a few times. The rearrangement uses TRBV29-1 and TRBJ1-2; perhaps TRBD1 as D (6 bases). CDR1 is SQVTM, CDR2 ANQGSEA, per germline. The V and J ends lost 3 bases and 6 bases respectively, with 20 bases between them. The CDR3 has 15 residues. The CDR3 reads CSVDLRGAKVDGYTF. The CDR3 nucleotides are TGCAGCGTTGACCTTCGGGGGGCGAAGGTTGATGGCTACACCTTC.

The rearrangement uses TRBV5-1 and TRBJ2-7; TRBD1 agrees at 9 bases. V was clipped by 5 bases and J by 3 bases; unmatched bases: 6. Germline CDR1 is SGHRS and CDR2 is YFSETQ. This CDR3 is built from 14 residues. The CDR3 DNA reads as TGCGCCAGCAGTGTCGGGACAGGGATCTACGAGCAGTACTTC. The encoded protein is CASSVGTGIYEQYF.

The chain employs TRBV18 and TRBJ1-6; TRBD1 matches at 10 bases. This CDR3 comprises 16 residues. The V gene end was trimmed by 3 bases and the J gene end by 13 bases; junction bases not matched to a gene: 12. Germline V gives CDR1 KGHSH, CDR2 LQKENI. The CDR3 DNA is TGTGCCAGCTCACCGACGGCCGACAGGGGGCTTGCTCCCCTCCACTTT. It is translated as CASSPTADRGLAPLHF.

The chain uses TRBV4-1 and TRBJ2-1; D call uncertain. Deletions cut 4 bases from V and 0 bases from J, with 10 bases between. CDR1 MGHRA and CDR2 YSYEKL come from the germline V gene. The CDR3 spans 15 residues. CDR3: CASSPGQISYNEQFF. The CDR3 DNA reads TGCGCCAGCAGCCCCGGGCAGATCTCCTACAATGAGCAGTTCTTC.

Notes on this clonotype: An end of the junction does not agree with germline; a read error may underlie this. The chain has TRBV4-3 and TRBJ1-1, with 7 nucleotides matching TRBD1. Germline CDR1 is LGHNA and CDR2 is YSLEER. This CDR3 has 15 amino acids. The CDR3 region has the DNA TGCGCCAGCATCCAAGAACCGACAGGGATCACTGAAGCTTTCTTT. Protein: CASIQEPTGITEAFF.

The rearrangement links TRBV12-3 or TRBV12-4 to TRBJ2-3, with unresolved D. The CDR3 has 14 residues. V shed 7 bases and J shed 2 bases, with 13 bases lying between them. The CDR3 is CASTPGRNTDTQYF. CDR3 DNA sequence: TGTGCCAGCACCCCCGGCAGAAACACAGATACGCAGTATTTT.

This clonotype was recorded only once. The chain carries TRBV5-5 and TRBJ2-2; tentative D call: TRBD2 (6 bases). The CDR3 length is 15 residues. In germline, CDR1 is SGHKS, CDR2 YYEKEE (reference sequence). Trimming removed 2 bases at V and 0 bases at J, with 8 bases between. The CDR3 here is CASSFWGANTGELFF. Written as DNA, the CDR3 is TGTGCCAGCAGCTTCTGGGGGGCGAACACCGGGGAGCTGTTTTTT.